This T cell receptor (beta chain) was identified in a study of Graves' ophthalmopathy and Graves' hyperthyroidism (dated by TCRdb to between 2018 and 2020). About the full investigation: Peripheral blood was collected at initial diagnosis, prior to any treatment. TCR beta repertoire signatures were used to distinguish Graves' ophthalmopathy from Graves' hyperthyroidism and to predict progression to ophthalmopathy. In total, around 130 blood samples were TCR-sequenced: approximately 42 ophthalmopathy, approximately 80 hyperthyroidism and about 17 hyperthyroidism-to-ophthalmopathy patients. To explore V-J signatures distinguishing ophthalmopathy from hyperthyroidism, a discovery set of around 97 patients (around 42 ophthalmopathy, over 55 stable hyperthyroidism) was enrolled. An independent validation cohort comprised roughly 20 hyperthyroidism patients and 15 to 17 patients who later progressed from hyperthyroidism to ophthalmopathy. T-cell repertoires of thyroid tissue and blood were compared in over five hyperthyroidism patients. Following sampling, methimazole starting at 30 mg daily was administered to hyperthyroidism patients, and high-dose intravenous methylprednisolone was administered to ophthalmopathy patients. The roughly 91 discovery patients were randomly split 7:3 into training and test sets.

Reading the germline V gene gives CDR1 SQVTM and CDR2 ANQGSEA. V loses 1 base at its end and J loses 7 bases; junction bases beyond the gene matches: 3. From the cysteine through the phenylalanine, the CDR3 covers 13 amino acids. Here the CDR3 DNA is all that survives: 39 bases in frame from base 1. A patient counted as having stable hyperthyroidism if there was no progression to ophthalmopathy within 18 months of follow-up. Patients with hyperthyroidism were aged 18 to 65 years, had been newly diagnosed, and had a disease duration of less than 2 months. Anyone with other autoimmune diseases, uncontrolled infections, pregnancy or lactation was excluded from the study. Diagnosis was based on clinical symptoms, serum thyroxine, TRAb, thyroid ultrasound and orbital computed tomography. Using Ficoll-Paque density gradient centrifugation, PBMCs were isolated from 9 to 10 ml of fresh peripheral blood. Total RNA was extracted using Trizol reagent, and RNA quality was checked on an Agilent 2100 Bioanalyzer.

For repertoire sequencing, the TCR beta CDR3 regions were amplified from RNA transcripts. HTBI primers and the Qiagen OneStep RT-PCR kit were used in a first-round RT-PCR, which was followed by a second-round multiplex PCR, size selection and purification. Libraries were sequenced paired-end with 100 bp reads on an Illumina HiSeq2000. Per the authors' processing: SOAPnuke was used for read processing, and reads with adapters, uncalled bases, a mean Phred below 15, or no exact constant-primer or identifier match were discarded. High-quality paired reads were merged with COPE v1.2.5. Each unique nucleotide sequence was defined as a clonotype, and clonotypes were aligned to IMGT TRB V, D and J references with MiTCR v1.1. Analysis was restricted to V-J combinations with a frequency above 0.0001, which covered 98% to 99.2% of repertoires. For each V-J combination, a TCR clonal expansion and chaos score was defined as the ratio of F50 clonal expansion to chaos observed in the TCRdist matrix. Welch's t-statistics and random forest were used to narrow the features down to over ten V-J combinations, which were then fed into a naive Bayes classifier. The Morisita-Horn index was used to measure how similar the thyroid and blood repertoires were. The public reads were reanalyzed by TCRdb: fastp trimming at Q25, MiXCR alignment, in-frame beta chains only. Merged by CDR3 protein, the rows form single entries marked with the most common genes and DNA. The V and J calls come from TCRdb's annotation, not from the publication. In all, the sample holds about 400,000 distinct CDR3 sequences, and 15% of those were seen once. The ten largest clones take up roughly 7% of the sample.

General findings and caveats noted by the study authors: Among expanded thyroid clonotypes with frequency above 0.001, most also showed up in blood, which suggests that blood repertoires may reflect the thyroid immune response. In cross-validation, the 13-signature model distinguished ophthalmopathy from stable hyperthyroidism with approximately 90% sensitivity and just under 84% specificity, and in the test set the corresponding values were around 78% and 73%. Sample size was not predetermined statistically, and investigators were not blinded to group allocation. In validation, the model predicted ophthalmopathy progression with 55% to 71% sensitivity and 72.22% specificity; roughly eleven predicted patients were CT-confirmed with GO in a median of approximately six months.

Details on this clonotype: This clone's antigen is unknown. Nothing much larger sits one base from this clone, and base qualities are not available.

Sequenced sample: peripheral blood. This chain joins TRBV29-1 to TRBJ2-7, with 11 bases aligning to TRBD2. This clonotype was sampled from a woman aged 18-30 years with stable Graves' hyperthyroidism. Donor details come from another sample of the same person, matched by shared clones. CDR3 sequence: CSVEGLAGREQYF. The DNA sequence follows: TGCAGCGTTGAAGGACTAGCGGGAAGGGAGCAGTACTTC.